The next 13 T cell receptor beta chains were all read from a single sample in a study of T cell responses to AZD1222 COVID-19 vaccine. Measured with immunoSEQ multiplex PCR; TCRdb has only the in-frame clones, and not every one. Here the sample spans 130,000 to 150,000 clones, around nine tenths being singletons. Here the sequenced sample was peripheral blood, taken on day 0 of AZD1222 vaccination. The receptors shown here come from an adult in good health.

This clone occurred a few times. This chain links TRBV20-1 with TRBJ2-7; tentatively, D is TRBD1 (5 bases). Germline V gene data show CDR1 as DFQATT and CDR2 as SNEGSKA (reference sequence). CDR3 length equals 11 residues. V lost 5 bases, J lost 6 bases, and 11 bases lay in between. The CDR3 sequence is CSAAYRGEQYF. The DNA for the CDR3 is TGCAGTGCTGCTTATAGGGGCGAGCAGTACTTC.

The V call is TRBV18, the J call TRBJ1-3; D remains unclear. This CDR3 comprises 16 residues. The V end lost 3 bases, the J end lost 0 bases, and 12 bases lay between the germline ends. Germline CDR1 KGHSH, CDR2 LQKENI. The CDR3 coding sequence is TGTGCCAGCTCACCCGCGACGGCAGCCTCTGGAAACACCATATATTTT. Translation: CASSPATAASGNTIYF.

The chain links TRBV4-1 to TRBJ2-7; D unclear. Trimming left V 10 bases short and J 1 base short, with 20 bases between. Germline CDR1 MGHRA, CDR2 YSYEKL. The CDR3 spans 15 residues. CDR3 DNA: TGCGCCACCAGGAATGCGGTGACTGGGTCCTACGAGCAGTACTTC. Protein product: CATRNAVTGSYEQYF.

This rearrangement joins TRBV27 to TRBJ1-1; TRBD1 matches at 9 bases. Trimming cost V 5 bases and J 10 bases; bases outside gene matches: 14. Germline CDR1 reads MNHEY; CDR2 reads SMNVEV (reference sequence). This CDR3 is built from 15 residues. The CDR3 spells CASSLTPTGGAGAFF. CDR3 DNA: TGTGCCAGCAGTCTCACCCCTACAGGGGGCGCGGGAGCTTTCTTT.

The CDR3, as DNA: TGTGCCAGCAGCCAAGGTCTACTATCCTCCTACGAGCAGTACTTC. Protein sequence: CASSQGLLSSYEQYF. This rearrangement joins TRBV3-1 (or the pseudogene TRBV3-2) to TRBJ2-7; D remains ambiguous. The germline V and J ends were trimmed by 1 base and 0 bases, with 10 bases remaining between them. Looked up from germline, CDR1 is LGHDT and CDR2 is YNNKEL (reference sequence). CDR3 length: 15 residues.

The V and J genes are TRBV6-6 and TRBJ1-4; the D gene is possibly TRBD1 (5 bases). The germline V gene has CDR1 MNHNY and CDR2 SVGAGI (reference sequence). This CDR3 has 13 residues. Here the CDR3 reads CASLSRVGEKLFF. The DNA of the CDR3 is TGTGCTTCTCTGAGCAGGGTGGGAGAAAAACTGTTTTTT.

This chain uses TRBV6-1 with TRBJ1-2; D gene ambiguous. CDR1 and CDR2 (germline): MNHNS, SASEGT. The CDR3 covers 13 residues. V lost 2 bases and J 2 bases, leaving 6 bases between the germline ends. The CDR3 protein is CASSETQNYGYTF. In DNA form, the CDR3 reads TGTGCCAGCAGTGAAACCCAAAACTATGGCTACACCTTC.

The rearrangement links TRBV7-9 to TRBJ1-1; D is unresolved. V was trimmed by 5 bases and J by 1 base, leaving 8 bases between them. CDR1 is SEHNR and CDR2 is FQNEAQ in the germline V gene (reference sequence). The CDR3 covers 13 residues. CDR3 in amino acids: CASSPQPNTEAFF. The DNA of the CDR3 is TGTGCCAGCAGCCCTCAGCCGAACACTGAAGCTTTCTTT. Full variable domain (remainder filled in from reference TRBV7-9 and TRBJ1-1): DTGVSQNPRHKITKRGQNVTFRCDPISEHNRLYWYRQTLGQGPEFLTYFQNEAQLEKSRLLSDRFSAERPKGSFSTLEIQRTEQGDSAMYLCASSPQPNTEAFFGQGTRLTVV.

The chain uses TRBV11-2 and TRBJ1-3; no clear D. The CDR3 length is 14 residues. Germline V CDR1 and CDR2: SGHAT, FQNNGV. Trimming removed 2 bases from V and 7 bases from J, with 12 bases in between. The CDR3 coding sequence is TGTGCCAGCAGCTTAACCCCCGATCGGAACACCATATATTTT. It is translated as CASSLTPDRNTIYF.

The rearrangement links TRBV27 to TRBJ2-3; 11 bases align to TRBD2. Germline V lookup: CDR1 MNHEY, CDR2 SMNVEV (reference sequence). The CDR3 has 18 amino acids. V gave up 2 bases and J gave up 4 bases; unmatched junction bases: 11. The CDR3 loop is CASSLNLFSGGGPDTQYF. CDR3 DNA sequence: TGTGCCAGCAGTTTAAATCTCTTTAGCGGGGGGGGGCCAGATACGCAGTATTTT.

V gene TRBV18 combines with J gene TRBJ2-7; a weak D match, TRBD2 (5 bases). CDR1 KGHSH and CDR2 LQKENI come from the germline V gene. Trimming pared 6 bases from V and 0 bases from J, leaving 18 bases between. This CDR3 has 16 amino acids. The chain's CDR3 is CASSVRVPEYSYEQYF. In nucleotides, the CDR3 is TGTGCCAGCTCCGTGAGGGTCCCCGAATACTCCTACGAGCAGTACTTC.

The CDR3: CASSRYGGTGELFF. CDR3 bases: TGTGCCAGCAGCCGGTACGGGGGCACCGGGGAGCTGTTTTTT. The chain couples TRBV3-1 (or the pseudogene TRBV3-2) to TRBJ2-2, with D possibly TRBD2 on 6 matching bases. The CDR3 spans 14 residues. CDR1 and CDR2 (germline): LGHDT, YNNKEL (reference sequence). V was cut by 4 bases and J by 4 bases, with 10 bases left in between.

This clone was counted once. The chain recombines TRBV27 with TRBJ1-1; 7 bases align to TRBD1. This CDR3 is built from 15 residues. Germline V lookup: CDR1 MNHEY, CDR2 SMNVEV (reference sequence). The V segment lost 5 bases and the J segment 0 bases; nucleotides outside the gene matches: 6. The CDR3 protein is CASSTSRGVNTEAFF. The CDR3 DNA reads TGTGCCAGCAGTACCTCCAGGGGGGTGAACACTGAAGCTTTCTTT.